Listed below are T cell receptor beta chains from one sample, sequenced in a study of shared clonotypes between healthy human individuals. The protocol was immunoSEQ multiplex PCR, while the TCRdb copy is restricted to in-frame clones and leaves out a portion. Among 150,000 to 200,000 clones listed, about 93% were seen once. Sequencing was done on a sample of naive CD4+ T cells sorted from blood. All receptors come from a young woman in good health. CDR3s include the opening cysteine and the closing phenylalanine or tryptophan. A D gene is named only where the DNA matches it firmly. Size is omitted from some rows. Given values are once, few, many or a class for expanded clones.

j_call	d_call	clone_size	v_call	cdr3_aa	cdr3_nt
TRBJ2-7	NA	NA	TRBV13	CASSLKRLANYEQYF	TGTGCCAGCAGCTTAAAGCGGCTAGCCAACTACGAGCAGTACTTC
TRBJ2-1	NA	NA	TRBV19	CASRSGSYNEQFF	TGTGCCAGTAGGTCGGGCTCCTACAATGAGCAGTTCTTC
TRBJ1-2	NA	NA	TRBV28	CASRAQGFGYGYTF	TGTGCCAGCAGAGCTCAGGGTTTCGGCTATGGCTACACCTTC
TRBJ1-1	TRBD1	NA	TRBV18	CASSPTGDEAFF	TGTGCCAGCTCACCCACAGGGGATGAAGCTTTCTTT
TRBJ1-5	NA	NA	TRBV6-1	CASSGVTENQPQHF	TGTGCCAGCAGTGGAGTCACAGAGAATCAGCCCCAGCATTTT
TRBJ2-7	TRBD1	NA	TRBV25-1	CASSGGQGISYEQYF	TGTGCCAGCAGTGGGGGACAGGGAATCTCCTACGAGCAGTACTTC
TRBJ2-5	TRBD2	NA	TRBV28	CASSFGLAVLEETQYF	TGTGCCAGCAGTTTTGGACTAGCGGTCCTAGAAGAGACCCAGTACTTC
TRBJ1-4	NA	NA	TRBV27	CASSSYPAEKLFF	TGTGCCAGCAGTTCCTACCCCGCTGAAAAACTGTTTTTT
TRBJ2-7	NA	NA	TRBV28	CASSLFPRSYEQYF	TGTGCCAGCAGTTTATTTCCGCGATCCTACGAGCAGTACTTC
TRBJ2-7	TRBD1	NA	TRBV2	CASTRDRDYEQYF	TGTGCCAGCACCCGGGACAGGGACTACGAGCAGTACTTC
TRBJ1-1	TRBD1	NA	TRBV19	CASVDRGGFDTEAFF	TGTGCCAGTGTTGACAGGGGAGGGTTCGACACTGAAGCTTTCTTT
TRBJ2-7	NA	NA	TRBV10-1	CASSESDGYEQYF	TGCGCCAGCAGTGAAAGTGATGGCTACGAGCAGTACTTC
TRBJ2-1	TRBD2	NA	TRBV4-1	CASSQGTLAGPRLGSYNEQFF	TGCGCCAGCAGCCAGGGCACCCTAGCGGGACCCCGATTGGGCTCCTACAATGAGCAGTTCTTC
TRBJ2-7	TRBD2	NA	TRBV5-1	CASRAAGDLYEQYF	TGCGCCAGCAGAGCGGCGGGGGACCTGTACGAGCAGTACTTC
TRBJ2-7	NA	NA	TRBV5-5	CASSLWGQGQYF	TGTGCCAGCAGCTTGTGGGGCCAGGGGCAGTACTTC
TRBJ2-1	NA	NA	TRBV27	CASNLGRAGVGEQFF	TGTGCCAGCAATCTAGGAAGGGCAGGGGTGGGTGAGCAGTTCTTC
TRBJ2-5	TRBD2	NA	TRBV6-1	CASSEAGGSPQETQYF	TGTGCCAGCAGTGAAGCCGGGGGGTCACCCCAAGAGACCCAGTACTTC
TRBJ2-7	TRBD1	NA	TRBV19	CASSISTGGGYEQYF	TGTGCCAGTAGTATTTCGACAGGGGGTGGTTACGAGCAGTACTTC
TRBJ2-7	NA	NA	TRBV28	CASRTQGYEQYF	TGTGCCAGCAGAACACAGGGCTACGAGCAGTACTTC
TRBJ2-5	TRBD2	NA	TRBV25-1	CASSEWVAGQETQYF	TGTGCCAGCAGTGAATGGGTAGCGGGACAAGAGACCCAGTACTTC
TRBJ2-3	NA	NA	TRBV5-4	CASSSPSSVPDTQYF	TGTGCCAGCAGCTCGCCATCTAGCGTCCCAGATACGCAGTATTTT
TRBJ1-2	NA	once	TRBV5-1	CASSLAEGHGYTF	TGCGCCAGCAGCTTGGCCGAGGGGCATGGCTACACCTTC
TRBJ1-4	TRBD1	once	TRBV4-1	CASSQRQGNNEKLFF	TGCGCCAGCAGCCAACGACAGGGTAATAATGAAAAACTGTTTTTT
TRBJ2-2	NA	NA	TRBV9	CASSVGVVNTGELFF	TGTGCCAGCAGCGTAGGCGTTGTCAACACCGGGGAGCTGTTTTTT
TRBJ2-2	TRBD1	NA	TRBV25-1	CAISAAGGAGTGELFF	TGTGCCATCTCTGCCGCAGGGGGCGCTGGCACCGGGGAGCTGTTTTTT
TRBJ1-5	TRBD1	NA	TRBV6-6	CASSPQGAQGNQPQHF	TGTGCCAGCAGTCCTCAGGGGGCGCAAGGCAATCAGCCCCAGCATTTT
TRBJ2-7	TRBD1	NA	TRBV28	CASSLPTGTGTNEQYF	TGTGCCAGCAGTTTACCCACCGGGACAGGGACCAACGAGCAGTACTTC
TRBJ2-7	NA	NA	TRBV5-4	CASSGQGILDEQYF	TGTGCCAGCAGCGGCCAGGGGATACTTGACGAGCAGTACTTC
TRBJ1-2	NA	few	TRBV7-9	CASSSASGGYTF	TGTGCCAGCAGCTCCGCCAGTGGAGGCTACACCTTC